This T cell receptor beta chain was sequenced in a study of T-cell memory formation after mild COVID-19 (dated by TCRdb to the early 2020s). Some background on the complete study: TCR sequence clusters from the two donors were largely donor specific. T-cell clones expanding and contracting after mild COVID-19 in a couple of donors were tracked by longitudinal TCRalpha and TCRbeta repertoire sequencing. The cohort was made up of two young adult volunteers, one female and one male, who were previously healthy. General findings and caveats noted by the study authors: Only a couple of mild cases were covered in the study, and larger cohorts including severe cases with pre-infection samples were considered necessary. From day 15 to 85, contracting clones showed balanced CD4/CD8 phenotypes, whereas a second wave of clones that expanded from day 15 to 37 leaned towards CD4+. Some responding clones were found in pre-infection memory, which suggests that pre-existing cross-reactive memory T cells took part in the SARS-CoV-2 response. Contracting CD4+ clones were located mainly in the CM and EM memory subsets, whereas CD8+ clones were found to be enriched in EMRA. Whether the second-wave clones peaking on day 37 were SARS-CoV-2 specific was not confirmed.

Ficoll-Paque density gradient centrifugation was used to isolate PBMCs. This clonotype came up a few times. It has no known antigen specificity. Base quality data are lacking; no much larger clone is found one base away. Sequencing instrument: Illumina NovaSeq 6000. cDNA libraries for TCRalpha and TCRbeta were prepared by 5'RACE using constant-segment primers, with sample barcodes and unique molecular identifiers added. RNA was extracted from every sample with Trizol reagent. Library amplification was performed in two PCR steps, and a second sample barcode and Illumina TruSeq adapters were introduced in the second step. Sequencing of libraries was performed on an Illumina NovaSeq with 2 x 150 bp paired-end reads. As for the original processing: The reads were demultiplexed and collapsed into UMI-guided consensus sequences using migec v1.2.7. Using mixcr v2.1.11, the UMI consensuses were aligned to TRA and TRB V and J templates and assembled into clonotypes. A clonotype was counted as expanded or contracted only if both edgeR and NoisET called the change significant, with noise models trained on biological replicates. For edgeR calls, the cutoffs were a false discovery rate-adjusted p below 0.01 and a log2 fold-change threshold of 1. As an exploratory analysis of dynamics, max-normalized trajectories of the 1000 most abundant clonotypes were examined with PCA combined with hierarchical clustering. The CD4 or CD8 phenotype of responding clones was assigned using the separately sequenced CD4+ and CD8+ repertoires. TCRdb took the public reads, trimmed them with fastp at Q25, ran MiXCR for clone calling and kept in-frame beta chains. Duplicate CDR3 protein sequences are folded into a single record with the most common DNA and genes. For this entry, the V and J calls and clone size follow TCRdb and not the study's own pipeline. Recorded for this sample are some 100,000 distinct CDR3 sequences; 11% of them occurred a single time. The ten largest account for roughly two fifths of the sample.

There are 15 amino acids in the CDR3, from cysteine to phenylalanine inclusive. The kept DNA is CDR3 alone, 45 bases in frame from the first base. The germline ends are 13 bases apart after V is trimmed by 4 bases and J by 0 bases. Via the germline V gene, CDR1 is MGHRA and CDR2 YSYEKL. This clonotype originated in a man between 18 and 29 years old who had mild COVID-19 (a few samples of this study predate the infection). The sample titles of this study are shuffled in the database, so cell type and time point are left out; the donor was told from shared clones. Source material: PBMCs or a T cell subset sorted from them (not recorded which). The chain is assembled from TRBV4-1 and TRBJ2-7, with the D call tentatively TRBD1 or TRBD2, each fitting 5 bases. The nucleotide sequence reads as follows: TGCGCCAGCAGCCTTGCGACCGGGGCCTCCTACGAGCAGTACTTC. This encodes CASSLATGASYEQYF.